This entry concerns a single TCR beta chain. This sample is part of a study of blood T cell repertoires in COVID-19. Study overall: Whether acute or convalescent, the COVID-19 samples came from the United States, Italy and Spain. In each case, the material was cDNA or gDNA derived from T cells, B-cell-depleted T cells, or PBMCs.

As handled by the study authors: Amplification of reference gene primers was used by the study to estimate nucleated cell counts. This table comes from immunoSEQ multiplex PCR, and its TCRdb copy is limited to in-frame clones, with some not included. V, J and clone size reflect that table, while D and trimming were determined from the DNA. The sample yields over 150,000 clones, roughly 88% seen once. The sequence came from a man aged 45 to 65 with COVID-19, enrolled during active disease. The sequencing input was peripheral blood.

CDR3 region: CASSLGQANGELFF. In nucleotides, the CDR3 is TGCGCCAGCAGCTTGGGTCAGGCGAACGGGGAGCTGTTTTTT. The chain has TRBV5-1 and TRBJ2-2; D unresolved. Germline values: CDR1 SGHRS, CDR2 YFSETQ. The CDR3 runs to 14 residues. Trimming stripped 0 bases from V and 7 bases from J, with 10 bases between.